A single sample is the source of the 27 T cell receptor beta chains below, sequenced in a study of T-cell memory formation after mild COVID-19. In TCRdb, the 5' RACE reads were re-called with MiXCR into one record per CDR3 protein. The data hold about 150,000 distinct CDR3 sequences, with roughly 31% observed a single time. The specimen sequenced was PBMCs or a T cell subset sorted from them (not recorded which). The receptors were sampled from an adult woman who had mild COVID-19 (a few samples of this study predate the infection). Cell type and time point are not known.

Written as DNA, the CDR3 is TGTGCCAGCTCACCAACAGGGGCTTTGAACACTGAAGCTTTCTTT. This sequence encodes CASSPTGALNTEAFF. This rearrangement joins TRBV18 to TRBJ1-1; 7 nucleotides line up with TRBD1. CDR1 is KGHSH, CDR2 LQKENI, per germline. J was trimmed by 0 bases and V by 2 bases; bases with no gene match: 3. The CDR3 is made up of 15 amino acids.

This clonotype was seen only a few times. V gene TRBV20-1 combines with J gene TRBJ1-2, with D hard to call. The germline V gene encodes CDR1 DFQATT and CDR2 SNEGSKA (reference sequence). This CDR3 contains 12 residues. V was pared by 3 bases and J by 5 bases, with 10 bases between. The CDR3 protein is CSARDTEYGYTF. In DNA, the CDR3 is TGCAGTGCTAGGGATACAGAGTATGGCTACACCTTC.

This chain connects TRBV30 to TRBJ1-1; D is uncertain. The V gene's germline CDR1 is GTSNPN and CDR2 SVGIG (reference sequence). V gave up 3 bases and J gave up 1 base, with 9 bases separating them. The CDR3 covers 13 residues. The CDR3 here is CAWRVHWNTEAFF. For the CDR3, the DNA is TGTGCCTGGAGAGTTCATTGGAACACTGAAGCTTTCTTT.

This clonotype was counted only a few times. V is TRBV7-2 and J is TRBJ2-7, with 9 bases aligning to TRBD2. The germline V gene encodes CDR1 SGHTA and CDR2 FQGNSA. The CDR3 sequence is 14 residues long. The trim removed 3 bases at V and 5 bases at J, leaving 5 bases unmatched. The CDR3 region has the DNA TGTGCCAGCAGCTTTTGGCTAGCGGGGAACGAGCAGTACTTC. Translation: CASSFWLAGNEQYF.

This clonotype was found once. The genes are TRBV7-6 and TRBJ2-7, with D unclear. The CDR3 extends over 14 amino acids. V gave up 2 bases and J gave up 3 bases, with 11 bases separating them. Per the germline V gene, CDR1 is SGHVS and CDR2 is FNYEAQ. The CDR3 sequence: CASSLSGVGYEQYF. In DNA form, the CDR3 reads TGTGCCAGCAGCTTATCCGGCGTTGGCTACGAGCAGTACTTC.

The rearrangement links TRBV7-9 to TRBJ2-5; the D is unclear. Trimming took off 5 bases at V and 7 bases at J, with 14 bases between the two ends. The CDR3 consists of 13 residues. Germline V gene sequence: CDR1 SEHNR, CDR2 FQNEAQ (reference sequence). In nucleotides, the CDR3 is TGTGCCAGCAGCCCAGCTCTCGACGGGACCCAGTACTTC. Its protein product is CASSPALDGTQYF.

V and J are TRBV30 and TRBJ1-5; D is undetermined. Germline V CDR1 and CDR2: GTSNPN, SVGIG (reference sequence). There are 14 residues in the CDR3. V lost 2 bases and J 5 bases, leaving 13 bases between the germline ends. The chain's CDR3 is CAWSLGPSDQPQHF. The CDR3 DNA follows: TGTGCCTGGAGTCTAGGGCCTTCTGATCAGCCCCAGCATTTT.

The rearrangement links TRBV7-9 to TRBJ2-6; D tentatively reads TRBD1 or TRBD2 (6 bases each). This CDR3 spans 17 amino acids. From germline, CDR1 is SEHNR and CDR2 FQNEAQ (reference sequence). V lost 4 bases and J lost 0, with 13 bases in between. CDR3 coding DNA: TGTGCCAGCAGCTGGGGGGCCGAGAGCTCTGGGGCCAACGTCCTGACTTTC. Protein: CASSWGAESSGANVLTF.

The table lists this clonotype with many counts. The chain carries TRBV6-2 or TRBV6-3 and TRBJ1-2, with D perhaps matching TRBD1 (5 bases). The CDR3 runs to 15 residues. V shed 2 bases and J shed 4 bases, with 14 bases lying between them. Germline CDR1 is MNHEY and CDR2 is SVGEGT. The CDR3 protein is CASSYVSGNAYGYTF. CDR3 coding DNA: TGTGCCAGCAGTTACGTGTCAGGGAACGCCTATGGCTACACCTTC.

This clonotype has at least ten counts. The rearrangement links TRBV21-1 to TRBJ2-3. TRBV21-1 has pseudogene status. The CDR3 loop spans 15 amino acids. CDR3 nucleotides: TGTGCCAGCAGCAAAGCATCCGGAAGCACAGATACGCAGTATTTT. Translated: CASSKASGSTDTQYF.

The chain combines TRBV5-1 with TRBJ2-1, with unresolved D. The V gene lost 0 bases and the J gene lost 8 bases, with 12 bases spanning the gap. CDR1 SGHRS and CDR2 YFSETQ come from the germline V gene. The CDR3 runs to 14 residues. The CDR3 here is CASSLALGKDEQFF. The CDR3 DNA reads TGCGCCAGCAGCTTGGCCTTGGGTAAGGATGAGCAGTTCTTC.

This rearrangement joins TRBV28 to TRBJ2-5; D unresolved. Germline assignment: CDR1 MDHEN and CDR2 SYDVKM. The CDR3 sequence is 15 residues long. The V gene lost 6 bases and the J gene lost 2 bases, with 16 bases spanning the gap. This CDR3 is CASSAPGAQQETQYF. As DNA, the CDR3 is TGTGCCAGCAGCGCCCCCGGAGCACAGCAAGAGACCCAGTACTTC.

The table lists this clonotype with a few counts. V and J are TRBV29-1 and TRBJ1-3; 10 nucleotides match TRBD1. CDR1 is SQVTM and CDR2 is ANQGSEA in the germline V gene. Unmatched junction bases numbered 3, after V lost 4 bases and J lost 0 bases. The CDR3 totals 15 residues. CDR3 in DNA: TGCAGCGTTGGACAGGGGGCAAGCTCTGGAAACACCATATATTTT. This translates into CSVGQGASSGNTIYF.

The gene calls are TRBV18 and TRBJ2-3, with D possibly being TRBD2 (7 bases). Trimming took 2 bases from V and 2 from J, leaving 8 bases between them. The germline gives CDR1 KGHSH, CDR2 LQKENI. The length of the CDR3 is 14 residues. The CDR3 DNA follows: TGTGCCAGCTCACCAGGGGGGGCCACAGATACGCAGTATTTT. This codes for CASSPGGATDTQYF.

This clonotype has more than one count but fewer than ten. The V call is TRBV28, the J call TRBJ2-7, with 11 bases identical to TRBD2. Germline V gene lookup returns CDR1 MDHEN and CDR2 SYDVKM. There are 15 residues in the CDR3. Trimming cost V 3 bases and J 0 bases; bases outside gene matches: 1. This CDR3 reads CASSFLAGGSYEQYF. The CDR3 nucleotides read TGTGCCAGCAGTTTCCTAGCGGGAGGCTCCTACGAGCAGTACTTC.

This clonotype was picked up a small number of times. The chain joins TRBV12-3 or TRBV12-4 to TRBJ2-3; D might be TRBD2 (5 bases). Trimming took 7 bases from V and 5 from J, leaving 10 bases between them. The CDR3 runs to 12 residues. In DNA form, the CDR3 reads TGTGCCAGCATGTCGGGGAGAGATACGCAGTATTTT. Residues: CASMSGRDTQYF.

The CDR3 is CATSDPGQGNTGELFF. The DNA for the CDR3 is TGTGCCACCAGTGACCCGGGACAGGGAAACACCGGGGAGCTGTTTTTT. The chain employs TRBV24-1 and TRBJ2-2; 9 bases align to TRBD1. The CDR3 is made up of 16 amino acids. V lost 4 bases, J lost 2 bases, and 4 bases stayed unmatched. The germline V gene has CDR1 KGHDR and CDR2 SFDVKD.

This chain uses TRBV7-8 with TRBJ1-4; 7 nucleotides align to TRBD1. CDR3 length: 16 amino acids. V gave up 2 bases and J gave up 4 bases; unmatched junction bases: 7. The germline CDR1 and CDR2 sequences are SGHVS and FQNEAQ. The CDR3 DNA follows: TGTGCCAGCAGCTTATTCCAGACAGGGTTTAATGAAAAACTGTTTTTT. Encoded protein: CASSLFQTGFNEKLFF.

This clonotype has just a few counts. V usage is TRBV24-1 and J usage is TRBJ2-1; D remains unclear. The germline V gene encodes CDR1 KGHDR and CDR2 SFDVKD. Between the trimmed V and J ends, which lost 5 bases and 7 bases, there was a span of 14 bases. This CDR3 comprises 14 residues. CDR3 nucleotides: TGTGCCACCAGTGCTCGAGGTGGTTTGAATGAGCAGTTCTTC. Amino acid sequence: CATSARGGLNEQFF.

CDR3 region: CASSPDSGNTIYF. The CDR3 nucleotides read TGCGCCAGCTCTCCCGACTCTGGAAACACCATATATTTT. V is TRBV5-1 and J is TRBJ1-3; D remains ambiguous. Deletions cut 7 bases from V and 0 bases from J, with 8 bases between. Germline lookup yields CDR1 SGHRS and CDR2 YFSETQ. The CDR3 runs to 13 residues.

This clonotype was counted between two and nine times. The CDR3 protein is CATRGPARGVNTEAFF. CDR3 DNA: TGCGCCACCAGGGGCCCCGCCAGGGGGGTGAACACTGAAGCTTTCTTT. The rearrangement links TRBV5-1 to TRBJ1-1; 7 nucleotides align to TRBD1. The CDR3 has 16 amino acids. V gave up 9 bases and J gave up 0 bases; unmatched junction bases: 14. Germline CDR1 SGHRS, CDR2 YFSETQ.

As for this clonotype: One junction end disagrees with the germline gene, perhaps due to a read error. The V call is TRBV11-3, the J call TRBJ2-1; D unresolved. Germline CDR1 and CDR2: SGHNT and YENEEA. The CDR3 has 13 residues. The CDR3 loop is CARSLLKYNEQFF. DNA of the CDR3: TGTGCCAGGAGCTTACTCAAGTACAATGAGCAGTTCTTC.

The chain has TRBV14 and TRBJ2-1, with 11 positions matching TRBD1. The length of the CDR3 is 17 residues. Germline CDR1 is SGHDN and CDR2 is FVKESK. V shed 1 base and J 7 bases; nucleotides not matched to a gene: 9. The DNA for the CDR3 is TGTGCCAGCAGCCAAGGGATCAGGGACAGGGGGGCGAATGAGCAGTTCTTC. Residues: CASSQGIRDRGANEQFF.

V usage is TRBV12-3 or TRBV12-4 and J usage is TRBJ2-7, with 7 nucleotides matching TRBD1. This CDR3 region has 14 residues. V lost 5 bases and J lost 6; bases outside the gene matches: 10. The CDR3 coding sequence is TGTGCCAGCAGTCCGGACAGGCGGAGCAGCGAGCAGTACTTC. This sequence encodes CASSPDRRSSEQYF.

This chain links TRBV12-3 or TRBV12-4 with TRBJ2-7; unclear D gene. There are 15 residues in the CDR3. V was clipped by 3 bases and J by 6 bases, with 18 bases between them. The CDR3 here is CASSFGDWRSGEQYF. As DNA, the CDR3 is TGTGCCAGCAGTTTCGGAGACTGGCGATCTGGCGAGCAGTACTTC.

The chain is built from TRBV7-2 and TRBJ2-1, with D perhaps TRBD1 or TRBD2 (6 bases each). Germline CDR1 reads SGHTA; CDR2 reads FQGNSA. V was pared by 1 base and J by 3 bases, with 19 bases between. This CDR3 spans 18 amino acids. The CDR3 DNA reads TGTGCCAGCAGCTTAGATTACCCGGGGGTAGGGGGCTACAATGAGCAGTTCTTC. It specifies CASSLDYPGVGGYNEQFF.

This clonotype has a handful of counts. V gene TRBV5-1 combines with J gene TRBJ2-5, with TRBD1 identical over 7 bases. Germline CDR1 is SGHRS and CDR2 is YFSETQ. The V and J ends lost 3 bases and 3 bases, in that order; junction bases with no gene match: 8. The CDR3 has 15 residues. The CDR3 coding sequence is TGCGCCAGCAGCTCATTCTTCGACAGGGAAGAGACCCAGTACTTC. Encoded protein: CASSSFFDREETQYF.